Reported below is one TCR beta chain. The CDR3 sequence is 13 residues long. V lost 5 bases and J lost 1, with 11 bases in between. CDR1 and CDR2 from the germline V gene are DFQATT and SNEGSKA (reference sequence). The sample is drawn from a study of response to subunit inactivated influenza vaccine. MiXCR, applied by TCRdb to the RT-PCR reads, yields one record per CDR3 protein. Found here are a few hundred thousand distinct CDR3 sequences, 22% of them singletons; the top ten hold about 9.3%. This TCR derives from a man aged 50 to 75 who received an inactivated influenza vaccine. The chain combines TRBV20-1 with TRBJ1-2; no reliable D call. The sample in question was PBMCs from blood, obtained less than 22 months after vaccination. CDR3 residues: CSAVPLLNYGYTF. The DNA of the CDR3 is TGCAGTGCTGTCCCGCTCCTTAACTATGGCTACACCTTC.